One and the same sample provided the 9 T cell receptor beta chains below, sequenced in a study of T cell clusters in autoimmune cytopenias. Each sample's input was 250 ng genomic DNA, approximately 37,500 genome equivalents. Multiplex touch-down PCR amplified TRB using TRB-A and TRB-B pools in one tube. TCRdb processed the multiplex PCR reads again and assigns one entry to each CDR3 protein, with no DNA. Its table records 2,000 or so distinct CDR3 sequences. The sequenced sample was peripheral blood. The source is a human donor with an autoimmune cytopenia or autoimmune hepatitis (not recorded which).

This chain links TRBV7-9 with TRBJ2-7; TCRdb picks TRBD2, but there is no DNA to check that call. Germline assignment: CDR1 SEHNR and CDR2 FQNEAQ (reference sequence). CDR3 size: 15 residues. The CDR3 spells CASSPRRGDGYEQYF.

CDR3: CASSSVGLSYEQYF. The chain joins TRBV5-5 to TRBJ2-7. The germline V gene has CDR1 SGHKS and CDR2 YYEKEE (reference sequence). This CDR3 comprises 14 residues.

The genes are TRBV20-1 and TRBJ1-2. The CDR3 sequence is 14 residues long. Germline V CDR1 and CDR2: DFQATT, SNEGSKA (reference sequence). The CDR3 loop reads CSAREPSRGYGYTF.

The CDR3 sequence: CASSLAGGIAGELFF. The chain carries TRBV6-2 or TRBV6-3 and TRBJ2-2; TCRdb calls TRBD2, which cannot be checked without DNA. This CDR3 contains 15 residues. Germline CDR1 and CDR2: MNHEY and SVGEGT.

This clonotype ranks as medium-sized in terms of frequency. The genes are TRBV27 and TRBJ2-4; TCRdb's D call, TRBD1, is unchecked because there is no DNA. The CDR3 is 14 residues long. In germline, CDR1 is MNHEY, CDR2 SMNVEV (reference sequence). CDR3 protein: CASSLDRVRNIQYF.

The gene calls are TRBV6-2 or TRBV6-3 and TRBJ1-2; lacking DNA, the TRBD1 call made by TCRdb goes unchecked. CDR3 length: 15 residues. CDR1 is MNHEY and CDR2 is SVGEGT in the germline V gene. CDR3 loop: CASRPLRGPGRGYTF.

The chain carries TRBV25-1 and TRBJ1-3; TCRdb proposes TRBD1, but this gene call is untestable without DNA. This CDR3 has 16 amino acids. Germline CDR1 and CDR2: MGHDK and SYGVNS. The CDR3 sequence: CASSDPSGPYGNTIYF.

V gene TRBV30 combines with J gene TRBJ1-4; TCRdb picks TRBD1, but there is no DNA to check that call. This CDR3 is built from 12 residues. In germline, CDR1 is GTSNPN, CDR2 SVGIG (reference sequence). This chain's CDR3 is CAWSAGAEKLFF.

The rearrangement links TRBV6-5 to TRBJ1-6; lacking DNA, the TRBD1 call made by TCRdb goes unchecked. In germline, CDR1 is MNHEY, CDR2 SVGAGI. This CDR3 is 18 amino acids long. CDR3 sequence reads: CASSYSIGVDGGGSPLHF.